Listed here is a single T cell receptor beta chain. This sample is drawn from a study of blood T cell repertoires in COVID-19. About the research overall: PBMCs, B-cell-depleted T cells, or T cells provided the cDNA or gDNA that made up the material.

V shed 3 bases, J shed 1 base, and the junction held 10 bases outside the gene matches. Germline-derived CDR1 and CDR2 are SGHDT and YYEEEE. CDR3 length: 17 residues. A Seattle source enrolled patients during active infection and followed them longitudinally. In the study's own analysis: The assay estimated nucleated cells by amplifying reference gene primers. Sequencing used immunoSEQ multiplex PCR; TCRdb keeps in-frame clones, though not all of them. Clonal size and the V and J genes are those of that table, whereas D and trimming came from the DNA. The data hold over 90,000 clones, with 80% to 95% observed a single time.

Sequencing was done on a sample of peripheral blood. The genes are TRBV5-6 and TRBJ1-5; TRBD1 matches at 7 bases. The clonotype was recovered from a woman between 45 and 60 years old with COVID-19, enrolled during active disease. The CDR3 nucleotides read TGTGCCAGCAGCTCGTACACCACAGGGGACAGCAATCAGCCCCAGCATTTT. Translation: CASSSYTTGDSNQPQHF.